What follows are 28 T cell receptor beta chains derived from one specimen sequenced in a study of CD8+ T cells in alopecia areata. cDNA reverse transcribed from extracted RNA served as the sequencing template. Clones were read by immunoSEQ multiplex PCR, and TCRdb kept only the in-frame ones, dropping some. The sample has roughly 100,000 clones; 60% are singletons. The sample's treatment: oral pan-JAK inhibitor, 5-10 mg twice daily. The sample here was CD8+ T cells sorted from blood, taken at approximately week 61, from a patient treated with tofacitinib. Source of these receptors: a human donor with alopecia areata.

As DNA, the CDR3 is TGTGCCAGCAGCTCCCAAGGAGGGGGACAAGAGACCCAGTACTTC. This codes for CASSSQGGGQETQYF. V gene TRBV13 combines with J gene TRBJ2-5, with D tentatively TRBD1 or TRBD2 (6 bases each). This CDR3 is built from 15 residues. Trimming took 4 bases from V and 2 from J, leaving 14 bases between them. Germline assignment: CDR1 PRHDT and CDR2 FYEKMQ (reference sequence).

The rearrangement uses TRBV30 and TRBJ1-2; possibly TRBD1 for D (5 bases). The germline V gene has CDR1 GTSNPN and CDR2 SVGIG (reference sequence). V was shortened by 5 bases and J by 0 bases, with 10 bases between the two germline ends. The CDR3 length is 13 residues. CDR3 in amino acids: CAWEQASNYGYTF. The CDR3 DNA reads TGTGCCTGGGAACAGGCTTCTAACTATGGCTACACCTTC.

V usage is TRBV6-5 and J usage is TRBJ2-7, with TRBD1 as a possible D gene (5 bases). The CDR3 consists of 14 residues. V lost 2 bases and J lost 4, with 12 bases in between. From germline, CDR1 is MNHEY and CDR2 SVGAGI. The CDR3 reads CASSYDTGGYEQYF. The CDR3 coding sequence is TGTGCCAGCAGTTACGACACAGGTGGTTACGAGCAGTACTTC.

V and J are TRBV5-6 and TRBJ2-7; no definite D call. Between the trimmed V and J ends, which lost 4 bases and 3 bases, there was a span of 5 bases. This CDR3 has 11 amino acids. The germline V gene has CDR1 SGHDT and CDR2 YYEEEE. CDR3 DNA sequence: TGTGCCAGCAGCCTCCACTACGAGCAGTACTTC. It codes for CASSLHYEQYF.

This clone came up once. The V and J genes are TRBV2 and TRBJ1-6, with TRBD1 matching over 7 bases. The CDR3 is 16 amino acids. V shed 2 bases, J shed 9 bases, and the junction held 10 bases outside the gene matches. Germline V gene sequence: CDR1 SNHLY, CDR2 FYNNEI. CDR3: CASSEKGAGMGSPLHF. The DNA of the CDR3 is TGTGCCAGCAGTGAAAAGGGGGCAGGGATGGGTTCACCCCTCCACTTT.

This clone has just a few counts. The genes are TRBV19 and TRBJ2-3, with TRBD2 matching 7 bases. The CDR3 is made up of 15 amino acids. CDR1 and CDR2 from the germline V gene are LNHDA and SQIVND (reference sequence). J was trimmed by 1 base and V by 3 bases; bases with no gene match: 4. The CDR3 nucleotides are TGTGCCAGTAGTATGGGCGGGGGAGGCACAGATACGCAGTATTTT. Translation: CASSMGGGGTDTQYF.

The J gene is TRBJ2-1, the V gene TRBV29-1, with 7 bases aligning to TRBD2. V shed 7 bases, J shed 5 bases, and the junction held 11 bases outside the gene matches. Per germline, CDR1 SQVTM and CDR2 ANQGSEA. CDR3 length equals 14 residues. The CDR3 spells CSAPAGVGDNEQFF. CDR3 DNA sequence: TGCAGCGCCCCTGCGGGGGTAGGTGACAATGAGCAGTTCTTC.

The rearrangement links TRBV5-1 to TRBJ2-7; 7 bases align to TRBD1. The CDR3 has 12 residues. Germline trimming cut 4 bases from V and 11 bases from J; bases unmatched to any gene: 9. From germline, CDR1 is SGHRS and CDR2 YFSETQ. For the CDR3, the DNA is TGCGCCAGCAGCCCCGGACAGGCGCTAGAGTACTTC. Protein sequence: CASSPGQALEYF.

V is TRBV30 and J is TRBJ1-4, with TRBD1 matching over 7 bases. Trimming took 2 bases from V and 8 from J; bases not matched to a gene: 5. Germline loops: CDR1 GTSNPN, CDR2 SVGIG (reference sequence). The CDR3 extends over 13 amino acids. The CDR3 nucleotides read TGTGCCTGGAGTAGGGACAGCGAGGAAAAACTGTTTTTT. Protein product: CAWSRDSEEKLFF.

J is TRBJ2-7 and V is TRBV19, with no clear D. The germline CDR1 and CDR2 sequences are LNHDA and SQIVND (reference sequence). This CDR3 has 13 amino acids. V lost 3 bases and J 5 bases, leaving 11 bases between the germline ends. The DNA of the CDR3 is TGTGCCAGTAGTATGGGAACCGGCAACGAGCAGTACTTC. Translation: CASSMGTGNEQYF. The variable domain in full, with the rest retrieved from reference TRBV19 and TRBJ2-7, is DGGITQSPKYLFRKEGQNVTLSCEQNLNHDAMYWYRQDPGQGLRLIYYSQIVNDFQKGDIAEGYSVSREKKESFPLTVTSAQKNPTAFYLCASSMGTGNEQYFGPGTRLTVT.

The DNA for the CDR3 is TGTGCCAGCAGCCCTGGGACAGGTAATAGCAATCAGCCCCAGCATTTT. Its protein product is CASSPGTGNSNQPQHF. The V call is TRBV9, the J call TRBJ1-5; 8 bases map to TRBD1. This CDR3 comprises 16 residues. The V gene end was trimmed by 4 bases and the J gene end by 0 bases; junction bases not matched to a gene: 6. CDR1 and CDR2 from the germline V gene are SGDLS and YYNGEE.

The chain combines TRBV5-1 with TRBJ1-1, with D tentatively TRBD1 (6 bases). The CDR3 totals 12 residues. Germline values: CDR1 SGHRS, CDR2 YFSETQ. V was pared by 0 bases and J by 7 bases, with 7 bases between. CDR3 amino acids: CASSLETGEAFF. In nucleotides, the CDR3 is TGCGCCAGCAGCTTGGAGACAGGTGAAGCTTTCTTT.

The chain joins TRBV27 to TRBJ2-5, with 7 bases that match TRBD2. The CDR3 spans 15 residues. CDR1 and CDR2 from the germline V gene are MNHEY and SMNVEV (reference sequence). Trimming cost V 5 bases and J 2 bases; bases outside gene matches: 8. CDR3 amino acids: CASSPLGGTQETQYF. Written as DNA, the CDR3 is TGTGCCAGCAGTCCCCTCGGGGGGACTCAAGAGACCCAGTACTTC.

The genes are TRBV7-9 and TRBJ2-3, with D perhaps given as TRBD1 or TRBD2 (5 bases each). The germline gives CDR1 SEHNR, CDR2 FQNEAQ (reference sequence). The germline V and J ends were trimmed by 2 bases and 2 bases, with 14 bases remaining between them. The CDR3 runs to 16 residues. CDR3 coding DNA: TGTGCCAGCAGCTTAAGAGGTCTGGGGGTCACAGATACGCAGTATTTT. Its translation is CASSLRGLGVTDTQYF.

The CDR3: CASSAPGGGGELFF. The CDR3 region has the DNA TGTGCCAGCAGTGCACCTGGGGGGGGCGGGGAGCTGTTTTTT. This sequence joins TRBV25-1 and TRBJ2-2, with 7 bases lining up with TRBD2. The germline gives CDR1 MGHDK, CDR2 SYGVNS. The junction had 6 bases not matched to a gene; V was cut back by 4 bases and J by 7 bases. This CDR3 is built from 14 residues.

The chain couples TRBV6-5 to TRBJ2-1; either TRBD1 or TRBD2 may fit D (5 bases each). This CDR3 has 14 residues. Germline CDR1 is MNHEY and CDR2 is SVGAGI. V was pared by 2 bases and J by 5 bases, with 10 bases between. The CDR3: CASSYLGEHNEQFF. CDR3 DNA: TGTGCCAGCAGTTACCTAGGGGAGCACAATGAGCAGTTCTTC.

V is TRBV6-5 and J is TRBJ2-4; D may match TRBD1 or TRBD2 (5 bases each). CDR3 size: 15 residues. V lost 6 bases, J lost 3 bases, and 15 bases lay in between. Germline CDR1 and CDR2: MNHEY and SVGAGI. The CDR3 coding sequence is TGTGCCAGCAGCCACTCCGGGACGGGCAAAAACATTCAGTACTTC. It translates to CASSHSGTGKNIQYF.

This chain connects TRBV25-1 to TRBJ1-2; TRBD1 matches at 8 bases. Per the germline V gene, CDR1 is MGHDK and CDR2 is SYGVNS. The CDR3 has 15 amino acids. J gave up 3 bases and V 3 bases, and 6 bases lay outside the gene matches. Here the CDR3 reads CASSDTQGADYGYTF. DNA of the CDR3: TGTGCCAGCAGTGATACTCAGGGGGCAGACTATGGCTACACCTTC.

The chain employs TRBV27 and TRBJ1-2; no definite D call. Per the germline V gene, CDR1 is MNHEY and CDR2 is SMNVEV (reference sequence). V was cut by 6 bases and J by 7 bases, with 9 bases left in between. The CDR3 is made up of 11 amino acids. The CDR3 sequence: CASRSSGGYTF. DNA of the CDR3: TGTGCCAGCAGGTCATCGGGTGGCTACACCTTC.

The chain employs TRBV6-5 and TRBJ2-5; 7 nucleotides align to TRBD1. With 3 bases clipped from V and 4 bases from J, the junction kept 2 bases outside the gene matches. CDR1 and CDR2 (germline): MNHEY, SVGAGI. The CDR3 length is 13 residues. The CDR3 bases are TGTGCCAGCAGTTATGGGACAGCAGAGACCCAGTACTTC. Its protein product is CASSYGTAETQYF.

The chain joins TRBV27 to TRBJ2-7; D is perhaps TRBD1 or TRBD2 (5 bases each). The CDR3 contains 14 residues. The V gene's germline CDR1 is MNHEY and CDR2 SMNVEV (reference sequence). V shed 6 bases and J shed 3 bases, with 15 bases lying between them. For the CDR3, the DNA is TGTGCCAGCAGCCCCCGGGACCCGATCTACGAGCAGTACTTC. This encodes CASSPRDPIYEQYF.

This sequence joins TRBV7-9 and TRBJ1-2, with D tentatively TRBD1 (6 bases). Germline V lookup: CDR1 SEHNR, CDR2 FQNEAQ (reference sequence). Trimming stripped 5 bases from V and 3 bases from J, with 16 bases between. The CDR3 totals 15 residues. CDR3 amino acids: CASSRFWGPHYGYTF. The DNA of the CDR3 is TGTGCCAGCAGCCGCTTTTGGGGGCCACACTATGGCTACACCTTC.

The chain employs TRBV25-1 and TRBJ1-2; a possible D gene is TRBD1 (5 bases). Germline V gene sequence: CDR1 MGHDK, CDR2 SYGVNS. The CDR3 spans 13 residues. Trimming cost V 6 bases and J 0 bases, with 8 bases left between them. Here the CDR3 reads CASRAGANYGYTF. The CDR3 DNA sequence: TGTGCCAGCAGAGCGGGGGCTAACTATGGCTACACCTTC.

The J gene is TRBJ2-1, the V gene TRBV2, with 7 positions matching TRBD1. Germline V gene data show CDR1 as SNHLY and CDR2 as FYNNEI. V was clipped by 8 bases and J by 2 bases; unmatched bases: 3. The CDR3 is 13 residues long. Here the CDR3 reads CASSDRPYNEQFF. The CDR3 DNA is TGTGCCAGCTCGGACAGGCCCTACAATGAGCAGTTCTTC.

This chain connects TRBV7-2 to TRBJ2-3; 7 bases fit TRBD1. The CDR3 covers 15 residues. V shed 2 bases and J 12 bases; nucleotides not matched to a gene: 14. Germline-derived CDR1 and CDR2 are SGHTA and FQGNSA. In DNA, the CDR3 is TGTGCCAGCAGCTTAATGGGACAGACTCTTCTACCTCAGTATTTT. This sequence encodes CASSLMGQTLLPQYF.

The V and J genes are TRBV29-1 and TRBJ2-1, with 7 bases fitting TRBD1. J gave up 7 bases and V 7 bases, and 4 bases lay outside the gene matches. The CDR3 runs to 11 residues. Germline CDR1 is SQVTM and CDR2 is ANQGSEA. DNA of the CDR3: TGCAGCGCTCCGACAGGGAATGAGCAGTTCTTC. Its protein product is CSAPTGNEQFF.

This clone was detected only a few times. V usage is TRBV27 and J usage is TRBJ2-2; D not certain. V was pared by 10 bases and J by 4 bases, with 10 bases between. Germline-derived CDR1 and CDR2 are MNHEY and SMNVEV (reference sequence). This CDR3 spans 12 amino acids. In DNA, the CDR3 is TGTGCCACCTCCTCCTTCACCGGGGAGCTGTTTTTT. It is translated as CATSSFTGELFF.

This chain uses TRBV29-1 with TRBJ1-1; the D is unclear. V shed 3 bases and J shed 1 base, with 0 bases lying between them. The CDR3 contains 10 residues. Germline-derived CDR1 and CDR2 are SQVTM and ANQGSEA. CDR3: CSVENTEAFF. CDR3 sequence (DNA): TGCAGCGTTGAGAACACTGAAGCTTTCTTT.